The 3 T cell receptor beta chains below come from one sample, sequenced in a study of identical twins listed by TCRdb under 2016. The library was produced with 5' RACE. Sequencing instrument: Illumina HiSeq 2000. TCRdb reprocessed the public reads (quality trimming at Q25 with fastp, clone calling with MiXCR) and kept in-frame beta chains. For every CDR3 protein sequence, its rows merge into one entry that carries the most common genes and DNA. Within this sample are about 530,000 distinct CDR3 sequences, with approximately 16% of them counted one time only. Of the sample, roughly 0.43% falls within the top ten clones. The same data also contributed to another study, on yellow fever vaccine responses in identical twins.

Sequencing was carried out using CD4+ T cells sorted from blood. All receptors come from a woman aged 18 to 35 in good health.

This chain connects TRBV7-2 to TRBJ2-5; 7 bases are a match to TRBD2. The CDR3 length is 16 residues. Germline loops: CDR1 SGHTA, CDR2 FQGNSA. The V segment lost 5 bases and the J segment 0 bases; nucleotides outside the gene matches: 9. The CDR3 reads CASSPRLARDQETQYF. CDR3 nucleotide sequence: TGTGCCAGCAGCCCTCGACTAGCAAGGGACCAAGAGACCCAGTACTTC. The full variable domain, in which reference TRBV7-2 and TRBJ2-5 provide the parts outside the CDR3, is GAGVSQSPSNKVTEKGKDVELRCDPISGHTALYWYRQSLGQGLEFLIYFQGNSAPDKSGLPSDRFSAERTGGSVSTLTIQRTQQEDSAVYLCASSPRLARDQETQYFGPGTRLLVL.

The chain carries TRBV18 and TRBJ1-1, with 11 bases fitting TRBD1. The germline V gene has CDR1 KGHSH and CDR2 LQKENI. The length of the CDR3 is 16 residues. V lost 6 bases to trimming and J lost 5 bases; unmatched junction nucleotides: 11. CDR3 sequence: CASSRTGGGFGTEAFF. The CDR3, as DNA: TGTGCCAGCTCCAGGACAGGGGGCGGTTTCGGGACTGAAGCTTTCTTT.

The rearrangement links TRBV6-1 to TRBJ2-5, with 10 bases fitting TRBD2. Trimming at V came to 10 bases and at J to 5 bases, leaving 13 bases not matched to a gene. The CDR3 is 15 amino acids. Germline V gene data show CDR1 as MNHNS and CDR2 as SASEGT. The CDR3 protein is CATTRGTSVTETQYF. The CDR3 nucleotides read TGTGCCACCACGCGCGGGACTAGCGTAACCGAGACCCAGTACTTC.